This T cell receptor (beta chain) was sequenced during a study of blood T cell repertoires in COVID-19. Overall study context: Italy, Spain and the United States were the sources of the convalescent and acute COVID-19 samples. PBMCs, B-cell-depleted T cells, or T cells provided the cDNA or gDNA that made up the material.

Profiled with immunoSEQ multiplex PCR; TCRdb holds only in-frame clones, not every one. Of 310,000 or so clones in the sample, roughly 87% were seen once. The material sequenced was peripheral blood. The TCR comes from a woman aged 45-59 years who had recovered from COVID-19.

The chain's CDR3 is CASIKGTLGGTGELFF. The CDR3 DNA sequence: TGCGCCAGCATTAAGGGGACCTTAGGGGGCACCGGGGAGCTGTTTTTT. The chain uses TRBV5-1 and TRBJ2-2; D may be TRBD1 (6 bases). The CDR3 has 16 amino acids. Germline lookup yields CDR1 SGHRS and CDR2 YFSETQ. Trimming pared 6 bases from V and 4 bases from J, leaving 19 bases between.